This passage covers 21 T cell receptor beta chains from one sample sequenced in a study of STAT5B mutations in CD4+ large granular lymphocyte leukemia. Assay: immunoSEQ multiplex PCR; the TCRdb copy retains only in-frame clones and omits some. Of tens of thousands of clones in the sample, 71% were seen once. Sequencing used CD4+ T cells from blood buffy coats. These receptors were collected from a human donor in good health.

The chain links TRBV7-2 to TRBJ1-4; D unclear. The CDR3 sequence is 15 residues long. CDR1 and CDR2 from the germline V gene are SGHTA and FQGNSA. Trimming pared 1 base from V and 2 bases from J, leaving 8 bases between. CDR3: CASSLVPTTNEKLFF. The CDR3 DNA reads TGTGCCAGCAGCTTAGTTCCGACGACTAATGAAAAACTGTTTTTT.

The V gene is TRBV4-2, the J gene TRBJ1-6; no definite D call. In germline, CDR1 is LGHNA, CDR2 YNFKEQ. V was shortened by 0 bases and J by 3 bases, with 3 bases between the two germline ends. The length of the CDR3 is 14 residues. The CDR3: CASSQESYNSPLHF. The CDR3 DNA sequence: TGTGCCAGCAGCCAAGAAAGCTATAATTCACCCCTCCACTTT.

This sequence joins TRBV6-5 and TRBJ1-1; a weak D match, TRBD1 (5 bases). This CDR3 comprises 16 residues. CDR1 and CDR2 (germline): MNHEY, SVGAGI. V was clipped by 0 bases and J by 4 bases, with 15 bases between them. CDR3 in DNA: TGTGCCAGCAGTTACTCGCAAGGGGAAAGGAGCACTGAAGCTTTCTTT. The encoded protein is CASSYSQGERSTEAFF.

The chain uses TRBV2 and TRBJ2-4, with TRBD2 as a possible D gene (5 bases). The V end lost 10 bases, the J end lost 10 bases, and 17 bases lay between the germline ends. The CDR3 spans 12 residues. Germline V CDR1 and CDR2: SNHLY, FYNNEI. Written as DNA, the CDR3 is TGTGCCATCTCCTGGACCGGGGAAATTCAGTACTTC. Its protein product is CAISWTGEIQYF.

V gene TRBV7-9 combines with J gene TRBJ2-6; no definite D call. Per the germline V gene, CDR1 is SEHNR and CDR2 is FQNEAQ (reference sequence). Between the trimmed V and J ends, which lost 1 base and 2 bases, there was a span of 9 bases. This CDR3 is built from 16 residues. CDR3 nucleotides: TGTGCCAGCAGCTTAGATCTACGGACTGGGGCCAACGTCCTGACTTTC. This encodes CASSLDLRTGANVLTF.

The rearrangement uses TRBV6-1 and TRBJ1-1, with TRBD1 matching over 8 bases. Germline CDR1 MNHNS, CDR2 SASEGT. The CDR3 totals 15 residues. Losses at the gene ends were 5 bases for V and 4 bases for J; bases not matched to a gene: 9. The CDR3 nucleotides are TGTGCCAGCAGTCCATCGACAGGGGTAGTCACTGAAGCTTTCTTT. It translates to CASSPSTGVVTEAFF.

The chain employs TRBV19 and TRBJ1-3; maybe TRBD1 (5 bases). CDR3 length: 14 residues. Germline CDR1 reads LNHDA; CDR2 reads SQIVND (reference sequence). V lost 5 bases and J lost 0, with 8 bases in between. CDR3: CASSPGGSGNTIYF. The CDR3 coding sequence is TGTGCCAGTAGTCCCGGGGGCTCTGGAAACACCATATATTTT.

The V call is TRBV10-3, the J call TRBJ2-5, with 9 bases identical to TRBD2. The V gene's germline CDR1 is ENHRY and CDR2 SYGVKD. V gave up 3 bases and J gave up 4 bases; unmatched junction bases: 6. The CDR3 length is 15 residues. CDR3 coding DNA: TGTGCCATCAGTGATAGCGGGGGCCTCGGAGAGACCCAGTACTTC. Amino acid sequence: CAISDSGGLGETQYF.

The chain links TRBV27 to TRBJ1-6; possibly TRBD1 for D (5 bases). The CDR3 runs 15 residues. From germline, CDR1 is MNHEY and CDR2 SMNVEV (reference sequence). Trimming pared 2 bases from V and 5 bases from J, leaving 10 bases between. The CDR3 protein is CASSLARVDNSPLHF. The CDR3 DNA reads TGTGCCAGCAGTTTAGCCAGGGTGGATAATTCACCCCTCCACTTT.

CDR3 in DNA: TGTGCCAGCGGGCGGGGGGCCCTGGTACTCGGATACTTC. The encoded protein is CASGRGALVLGYF. The chain is built from TRBV2 and TRBJ2-7, with 8 bases aligning to TRBD2. Trimming took 8 bases from V and 13 from J; bases not matched to a gene: 16. Germline CDR1 SNHLY, CDR2 FYNNEI. CDR3 length equals 13 residues. Using reference TRBV2 and TRBJ2-7 for the parts outside the CDR3, the full variable domain is EPEVTQTPSHQVTQMGQEVILRCVPISNHLYFYWYRQILGQKVEFLVSFYNNEISEKSEIFDDQFSVERPDGSNFTLKIRSTKLEDSAMYFCASGRGALVLGYFGPGTRLTVT.

V gene TRBV9 combines with J gene TRBJ2-2, with 7 bases aligning to TRBD1. This CDR3 is built from 17 residues. V shed 1 base and J 3 bases; nucleotides not matched to a gene: 9. The germline V gene has CDR1 SGDLS and CDR2 YYNGEE. As DNA, the CDR3 is TGTGCCAGCAGCGTACTAGTAACAGGGGCGTACACCGGGGAGCTGTTTTTT. Translating it yields CASSVLVTGAYTGELFF.

This chain joins TRBV5-5 and TRBJ2-7; TRBD1 matches 7 bases. The CDR3 is 13 residues long. Germline trimming cut 4 bases from V and 5 bases from J; bases unmatched to any gene: 6. Germline CDR1 and CDR2: SGHKS and YYEKEE (reference sequence). The CDR3: CASSADRVNEQYF. CDR3 nucleotide sequence: TGTGCCAGCAGCGCTGACAGGGTCAACGAGCAGTACTTC.

The CDR3 loop reads CASSPPQTGGRNTEAFF. CDR3 nucleotide sequence: TGTGCCAGCTCACCACCGCAGACAGGGGGTAGGAACACTGAAGCTTTCTTT. The rearrangement joins TRBV18 to TRBJ1-1, with 9 bases that match TRBD1. Per the germline V gene, CDR1 is KGHSH and CDR2 is LQKENI. The junction had 6 bases not matched to a gene; V was cut back by 0 bases and J by 1 base. The CDR3 sequence is 17 residues long.

The chain recombines TRBV10-3 with TRBJ2-5; 11 nucleotides line up with TRBD2. The CDR3 has 16 residues. The germline V gene encodes CDR1 ENHRY and CDR2 SYGVKD. Germline trimming cut 3 bases from V and 5 bases from J; bases unmatched to any gene: 8. The CDR3 is CAISDGLTSGAETQYF. In nucleotides, the CDR3 is TGTGCCATCAGTGACGGGTTGACTAGCGGGGCGGAGACCCAGTACTTC.

The rearrangement joins TRBV10-2 to TRBJ1-5, with TRBD1 matching over 8 bases. Looked up from germline, CDR1 is WSHSY and CDR2 is SAAADI. Germline trimming cut 5 bases from V and 13 bases from J; bases unmatched to any gene: 7. The CDR3 is 12 residues long. As DNA, the CDR3 is TGCGCCAGCAGTCCAGGACAGGGTGTTCAGCATTTT. Its protein product is CASSPGQGVQHF.

This chain uses TRBV5-1 with TRBJ1-4; D possibly corresponds to TRBD1 (6 bases). Germline V gives CDR1 SGHRS, CDR2 YFSETQ. This CDR3 region has 15 residues. V was clipped by 1 base and J by 2 bases, with 9 bases between them. In DNA form, the CDR3 reads TGCGCCAGCAGCTTGACCGGACAGACTAATGAAAAACTGTTTTTT. Encoded protein: CASSLTGQTNEKLFF.

The chain combines TRBV18 with TRBJ2-4; possibly TRBD1 for D (6 bases). CDR3 length: 15 residues. Trimming left V 2 bases short and J 1 base short, with 9 bases between. Germline V lookup: CDR1 KGHSH, CDR2 LQKENI. CDR3 residues: CASSPWTEAKNIQYF. The CDR3, as DNA: TGTGCCAGCTCACCATGGACAGAGGCCAAAAACATTCAGTACTTC.

This clone came up a few times. The chain carries TRBV4-2 and TRBJ2-7, with TRBD2 matching 7 bases. With V trimmed by 4 bases and J by 3 bases, 9 bases remained unmatched. The CDR3 is 15 residues long. Looked up from germline, CDR1 is LGHNA and CDR2 is YNFKEQ. The CDR3: CASSRGVGGNYEQYF. DNA of the CDR3: TGTGCCAGCAGCCGAGGGGTCGGGGGGAACTACGAGCAGTACTTC.

The chain joins TRBV27 to TRBJ2-7; maybe TRBD2 (7 bases). CDR3 length equals 13 residues. Germline lookup yields CDR1 MNHEY and CDR2 SMNVEV (reference sequence). The V end lost 6 bases, the J end lost 7 bases, and 16 bases lay between the germline ends. CDR3 DNA: TGTGCCAGCAGGACCGCGGGGGCGGGGGAGCAGTACTTC. It translates to CASRTAGAGEQYF.

The chain has TRBV28 and TRBJ2-7; possibly TRBD2 for D (5 bases). Germline V gene data show CDR1 as MDHEN and CDR2 as SYDVKM. This CDR3 comprises 16 residues. The V end lost 5 bases, the J end lost 0 bases, and 17 bases lay between the germline ends. CDR3 residues: CASSPIAWGSSYEQYF. The DNA for the CDR3 is TGTGCCAGCAGTCCCATAGCGTGGGGAAGCTCCTACGAGCAGTACTTC.

V and J are TRBV10-3 and TRBJ2-3, with 16 bases that match TRBD2. CDR3 length: 17 amino acids. Germline CDR1 and CDR2: ENHRY and SYGVKD. J lost 5 bases, V lost 4 bases, and 6 bases had no gene match. The CDR3 sequence: CAISGGTSGGAGDTQYF. The CDR3 coding sequence is TGTGCCATCAGTGGGGGGACTAGCGGGGGGGCCGGAGATACGCAGTATTTT.